This T cell receptor (beta chain) was recovered during a study of control samples from healthy donors and cancer patients (dated by TCRdb to the early 2020s). CDR1 and CDR2 are drawn from the germline V gene: SGHTA, FQGTGA. Reading from cysteine to phenylalanine, the CDR3 counts 15 amino acids. Only CDR3 DNA remains: 45 bases, in frame from the first base. V is pruned by 2 bases and J by 0 bases, leaving 2 bases of the junction without a gene match. The library was produced with the immunoSEQ multiplex PCR assay. The table was pulled from immuneACCESS by TCRdb, which kept in-frame rearrangements only. Such tables lose some clones; where checked, under half of the loss comes from unresolved V genes, and the rest has no known cause. The sample's clone listing holds around 190,000 clones. The ten most abundant clones make up 2% to 2.5% of the sample. As regards this clone: Its antigen is currently not known.

The chain couples TRBV7-3 to TRBJ1-1, with TRBD1 matching 8 junction bases. What was sequenced was blood. The TCR originated in a woman aged 25-40 years in good health. CDR3 loop: CASSLQGALNTEAFF. The sequence in DNA is TGTGCCAGCAGCTTACAGGGGGCCCTGAACACTGAAGCTTTCTTT.